Shown below are 24 T cell receptor beta chains from a single sample sequenced in a study of blood T cell repertoires in COVID-19. Measured with immunoSEQ multiplex PCR; TCRdb has only the in-frame clones, and not every one. Of approximately 30,000 clones in the sample, 93% were seen once. Sample: peripheral blood. These receptors were collected from a human donor in a cohort sampled during active COVID-19.

The count of this clone is one. The chain couples TRBV24-1 to TRBJ1-1; 8 bases are shared with TRBD1. Germline CDR1 is KGHDR and CDR2 is SFDVKD. The V segment lost 3 bases and the J segment 6 bases; nucleotides outside the gene matches: 2. The CDR3 sequence is 13 residues long. CDR3 in amino acids: CATSDGQGAEAFF. For the CDR3, the DNA is TGTGCCACCAGTGATGGACAGGGAGCTGAAGCTTTCTTT.

The chain employs TRBV19 and TRBJ2-1, with 8 bases aligning to TRBD1. The germline CDR1 and CDR2 sequences are LNHDA and SQIVND (reference sequence). V shed 5 bases and J 2 bases; nucleotides not matched to a gene: 8. This CDR3 region has 16 residues. CDR3 in amino acids: CASSPWTGSTYNEQFF. CDR3 in DNA: TGTGCCAGTAGTCCTTGGACAGGGAGCACCTACAATGAGCAGTTCTTC.

The rearrangement uses TRBV30 and TRBJ2-5; 8 nucleotides match TRBD1. Losses at the gene ends were 5 bases for V and 5 bases for J; bases not matched to a gene: 13. Germline-derived CDR1 and CDR2 are GTSNPN and SVGIG (reference sequence). CDR3 length: 15 residues. The CDR3 sequence: CAWVVRAGGGETQYF. The CDR3 DNA reads TGTGCCTGGGTGGTTAGGGCAGGGGGCGGCGAGACCCAGTACTTC.

The V gene is TRBV27, the J gene TRBJ2-3, with D possibly matching TRBD1 (5 bases). Trimming took 6 bases from V and 3 from J, leaving 10 bases between them. There are 13 residues in the CDR3. CDR1 MNHEY and CDR2 SMNVEV come from the germline V gene (reference sequence). The CDR3 DNA reads TGTGCCAGCAGGTGGCAGGGTACAGATACGCAGTATTTT. This translates into CASRWQGTDTQYF.

This chain uses TRBV6-5 with TRBJ2-4, with D perhaps matching TRBD1 (6 bases). The V end was cut by 5 bases, the J end by 3 bases, with 14 bases between. The germline gives CDR1 MNHEY, CDR2 SVGAGI. The length of the CDR3 is 15 residues. This CDR3 reads CASSLQGPIKNIQYF. In nucleotides, the CDR3 is TGTGCCAGCAGTCTGCAGGGGCCAATCAAAAACATTCAGTACTTC.

The sample holds a few counts of this clone. The rearrangement uses TRBV27 and TRBJ2-7, with D possibly matching TRBD2 (5 bases). The germline V gene has CDR1 MNHEY and CDR2 SMNVEV (reference sequence). V was clipped by 6 bases and J by 0 bases, with 12 bases between them. CDR3 length equals 14 residues. The CDR3 sequence: CASSLERNSYEQYF. The CDR3 DNA reads TGTGCCAGCAGCTTGGAGCGGAACTCCTACGAGCAGTACTTC.

Here the CDR3 reads CASKISTVTRDTEAFF. The DNA of the CDR3 is TGTGCCAGCAAAATATCCACAGTGACCCGTGACACTGAAGCTTTCTTT. The rearrangement joins TRBV2 to TRBJ1-1; D is unresolved. V was cut by 7 bases and J by 3 bases, with 21 bases left in between. The CDR3 sequence is 16 residues long. Germline V gene sequence: CDR1 SNHLY, CDR2 FYNNEI.

The V gene is TRBV9, the J gene TRBJ2-5; 11 bases line up with TRBD2. The CDR3 covers 16 residues. Germline-derived CDR1 and CDR2 are SGDLS and YYNGEE. V lost 4 bases, J lost 0 bases, and 5 bases stayed unmatched. CDR3 in amino acids: CASSFPTSGNQETQYF. The CDR3 bases are TGTGCCAGCAGCTTCCCGACTAGCGGGAACCAAGAGACCCAGTACTTC.

The chain employs TRBV28 and TRBJ1-6; a weak D match, TRBD1 (5 bases). This CDR3 has 16 residues. Trimming cost V 6 bases and J 8 bases, with 20 bases left between them. Germline loops: CDR1 MDHEN, CDR2 SYDVKM. CDR3 DNA sequence: TGTGCCAGCAGCCCGCAGCGGGGGAGGAAGTATTCACCCCTCCACTTT. It yields the protein CASSPQRGRKYSPLHF.

This chain uses TRBV28 with TRBJ1-1; 10 nucleotides line up with TRBD1. The CDR3 loop spans 15 amino acids. CDR1 and CDR2 (germline): MDHEN, SYDVKM. V dropped 5 bases and J dropped 10; count of bases not matched to a gene: 13. The CDR3 is CASSPVGTGVSAAFF. The CDR3 coding sequence is TGTGCCAGCAGTCCAGTAGGGACAGGGGTCTCCGCAGCTTTCTTT.

The rearrangement links TRBV28 to TRBJ1-1; 9 bases map to TRBD1. The V gene's germline CDR1 is MDHEN and CDR2 SYDVKM. J lost 11 bases, V lost 6 bases, and 16 bases had no gene match. CDR3 length: 15 amino acids. In DNA, the CDR3 is TGTGCCAGCAGCGTAACAGGGGGCGGTCAGTCGACGGCTTTCTTT. Its translation is CASSVTGGGQSTAFF. Looking up the rest from reference TRBV28 and TRBJ1-1 gives the full variable domain: DVKVTQSSRYLVKRTGEKVFLECVQDMDHENMFWYRQDPGLGLRLIYFSYDVKMKEKGDIPEGYSVSREKKERFSLILESASTNQTSMYLCASSVTGGGQSTAFFGQGTRLTVV.

The V gene is TRBV5-4, the J gene TRBJ2-1, with 16 positions matching TRBD2. CDR1 and CDR2 (germline): SGHNT, YYREEE (reference sequence). J gave up 8 bases and V 4 bases, and 3 bases lay outside the gene matches. The CDR3 extends over 15 amino acids. CDR3 nucleotide sequence: TGTGCCAGCAGCCGGGGACTAGCGGGAGGGTATGAGCAGTTCTTC. Translation gives CASSRGLAGGYEQFF.

This clone has just one count. V is TRBV20-1 and J is TRBJ2-1; the match to TRBD2 covers 8 bases. The length of the CDR3 is 15 residues. Germline CDR1 is DFQATT and CDR2 is SNEGSKA (reference sequence). The V segment lost 3 bases and the J segment 3 bases; nucleotides outside the gene matches: 7. The CDR3 protein is CSASQRENYYNEQFF. CDR3 DNA sequence: TGCAGTGCTAGTCAGCGGGAGAATTACTACAATGAGCAGTTCTTC.

The chain recombines TRBV30 with TRBJ1-5, with D perhaps matching TRBD1 (6 bases). V was cut by 4 bases and J by 9 bases, with 16 bases left in between. The germline gives CDR1 GTSNPN, CDR2 SVGIG (reference sequence). CDR3 length: 13 amino acids. The CDR3 DNA follows: TGTGCCTGGAACCTCAGGGGTGGCCGGCCCCAGCATTTT. The encoded protein is CAWNLRGGRPQHF.

This chain connects TRBV11-2 to TRBJ2-1; 13 bases match TRBD2. CDR1 is SGHAT and CDR2 is FQNNGV in the germline V gene. V was clipped by 3 bases and J by 7 bases; unmatched bases: 6. CDR3 size: 16 residues. The CDR3: CASSFSLAGGRNEQFF. The DNA of the CDR3 is TGTGCCAGCAGCTTCTCACTAGCGGGGGGGAGGAATGAGCAGTTCTTC.

This chain links TRBV18 with TRBJ1-1; maybe TRBD1 (6 bases). V was shortened by 2 bases and J by 1 base, with 11 bases between the two germline ends. Germline-derived CDR1 and CDR2 are KGHSH and LQKENI. This CDR3 contains 15 residues. The DNA for the CDR3 is TGTGCCAGCTCACCAAACAGGGTCGGGAACACTGAAGCTTTCTTT. It specifies CASSPNRVGNTEAFF. The whole variable domain, filled in from reference TRBV18 and TRBJ1-1, reads NAGVMQNPRHLVRRRGQEARLRCSPMKGHSHVYWYRQLPEEGLKFMVYLQKENIIDESGMPKERFSAEFPKEGPSILRIQQVVRGDSAAYFCASSPNRVGNTEAFFGQGTRLTVV.

In its sample, this clone was seen a few times. The CDR3 spells CASSLGTSLDWRDEQYF. The CDR3 region has the DNA TGTGCCAGCAGTTTAGGGACTAGTTTAGATTGGCGCGACGAGCAGTACTTC. The chain employs TRBV27 and TRBJ2-7, with 8 positions matching TRBD2. The CDR3 has 17 residues. After removal of 2 bases from V and 5 bases from J, the junction contained 14 bases not matched to a gene. The germline gives CDR1 MNHEY, CDR2 SMNVEV (reference sequence).

V is TRBV29-1 and J is TRBJ2-3; D perhaps matches TRBD2 (7 bases). The germline V gene encodes CDR1 SQVTM and CDR2 ANQGSEA. The CDR3 has 13 amino acids. Trimming removed 4 bases at V and 6 bases at J, with 14 bases between. The CDR3 here is CSVVWGGRDTQYF. CDR3 nucleotides: TGCAGCGTTGTGTGGGGGGGCCGGGATACGCAGTATTTT.

For the CDR3, the DNA is TGTGCCAGCAGTTACTCGAGCCTCTACAATGAGCAGTTCTTC. Translated, it gives CASSYSSLYNEQFF. V usage is TRBV6-5 and J usage is TRBJ2-1; D not resolved. Looked up from germline, CDR1 is MNHEY and CDR2 is SVGAGI. Trimming removed 0 bases at V and 3 bases at J, with 6 bases between. This CDR3 is built from 14 residues.

V usage is TRBV4-1 and J usage is TRBJ2-7, with 12 positions matching TRBD2. The CDR3 covers 17 residues. J was trimmed by 2 bases and V by 3 bases; bases with no gene match: 8. Germline assignment: CDR1 MGHRA and CDR2 YSYEKL. The CDR3 nucleotides read TGCGCCAGCAGCCACAATCCTAGCGGGAGGGCCCCCTACGAGCAGTACTTC. It yields the protein CASSHNPSGRAPYEQYF.

The chain carries TRBV28 and TRBJ2-1; D ambiguous. The CDR3 extends over 11 amino acids. V dropped 6 bases and J dropped 8 bases, with 8 bases sitting between them. Germline CDR1 is MDHEN and CDR2 is SYDVKM. The CDR3 region is CASREQYEQFF. CDR3 bases: TGTGCCAGCAGAGAACAGTATGAGCAGTTCTTC.

The chain combines TRBV7-9 with TRBJ2-7, with D perhaps matching TRBD1 (5 bases). This CDR3 has 15 residues. V gave up 5 bases and J gave up 0 bases, with 14 bases separating them. Germline loops: CDR1 SEHNR, CDR2 FQNEAQ (reference sequence). Here the CDR3 reads CASSPDSPSSYEQYF. The CDR3 DNA is TGTGCCAGCAGCCCTGACAGTCCGAGCTCCTACGAGCAGTACTTC.

The genes are TRBV4-1 and TRBJ2-3; perhaps TRBD1 as D (6 bases). The CDR3 is made up of 15 amino acids. In germline, CDR1 is MGHRA, CDR2 YSYEKL. Trimming left V 4 bases short and J 1 base short, with 12 bases between. For the CDR3, the DNA is TGCGCCAGCAGCCCGCAGGGGAGCGGCACAGATACGCAGTATTTT. This codes for CASSPQGSGTDTQYF.

The chain carries TRBV5-1 and TRBJ2-3, with TRBD2 matching over 10 bases. The ends lost 5 bases at V and 6 bases at J; junction bases unmatched: 9. Germline V gene sequence: CDR1 SGHRS, CDR2 YFSETQ. There are 15 residues in the CDR3. CDR3 amino acids: CASRIAGGREDTQYF. The CDR3 DNA sequence: TGCGCCAGCAGAATAGCGGGGGGCCGTGAGGATACGCAGTATTTT.